Shown below are 23 T cell receptor beta chains from a single sample sequenced in a study of cytomegalovirus exposure and HLA in healthy donors. The primer mix had 60 Vbeta and 13 Jbeta primers. TCRdb's copy holds only in-frame clones and misses some; the assay was immunoSEQ multiplex PCR. Of over 130,000 clones listed, under 75% are singletons. Sequencing was done on a sample of PBMCs. The receptors stem from a woman aged 60-75 years in good health and CMV-seropositive.

This clone was seen a handful of times. The gene calls are TRBV7-2 and TRBJ2-1; a weak D match, TRBD2 (6 bases). Trimming removed 1 base from V and 6 bases from J, with 10 bases in between. CDR1 SGHTA and CDR2 FQGNSA come from the germline V gene. This CDR3 has 14 amino acids. The CDR3 DNA reads TGTGCCAGCAGCTTAGGGGGGACTTCCAATGAGCAGTTCTTC. This gives the protein CASSLGGTSNEQFF.

The genes are TRBV28 and TRBJ2-3; 8 bases match TRBD2. The CDR3 has 16 residues. The V and J ends lost 6 bases and 1 base, in that order; junction bases with no gene match: 9. Germline V gene data show CDR1 as MDHEN and CDR2 as SYDVKM. The CDR3 coding sequence is TGTGCCAGCAGACCTGCAGCGGGAGCCCGCACAGATACGCAGTATTTT. It encodes CASRPAAGARTDTQYF.

This chain links TRBV7-9 with TRBJ2-5; D might be TRBD1 (6 bases). The J call is uncertain, as TRBJ2-7 better fits the DNA end. CDR1 is SEHNR, CDR2 FQNEAQ, per germline (reference sequence). The CDR3 spans 14 residues. The CDR3 protein is CASSPRQALYEQYF. Written as DNA, the CDR3 is TGTGCCAGCAGCCCAAGACAGGCCCTCTACGAGCAGTACTTC.

The chain couples TRBV9 to TRBJ2-7; the D gene is possibly TRBD2 (6 bases). The germline CDR1 and CDR2 sequences are SGDLS and YYNGEE. V was clipped by 0 bases and J by 4 bases, with 11 bases between them. The CDR3 has 14 residues. DNA of the CDR3: TGTGCCAGCAGCGTAGCGGGAGCATCGTACGAGCAGTACTTC. Its protein product is CASSVAGASYEQYF.

The V and J genes are TRBV29-1 and TRBJ2-2; no reliable D call. Germline CDR1 reads SQVTM; CDR2 reads ANQGSEA. This CDR3 comprises 12 residues. V was clipped by 8 bases and J by 6 bases, with 13 bases between them. DNA for the CDR3: TGCAGCTTCATCGGAGACGCCGGGGAGCTGTTTTTT. Translated: CSFIGDAGELFF.

The rearrangement joins TRBV28 to TRBJ2-6, with D unclear. Germline CDR1 reads MDHEN; CDR2 reads SYDVKM. The CDR3 is 17 amino acids. V was trimmed by 5 bases and J by 0 bases, leaving 14 bases between them. The DNA of the CDR3 is TGTGCCAGCAGTCCCTACACTACCGCCTCTGGGGCCAACGTCCTGACTTTC. It codes for CASSPYTTASGANVLTF.

The chain uses TRBV5-6 and TRBJ2-5, with 7 bases that match TRBD1. The CDR3 runs to 13 residues. J lost 3 bases, V lost 4 bases, and 3 bases had no gene match. Germline CDR1 and CDR2: SGHDT and YYEEEE. CDR3 region: CASSPGQEETQYF. CDR3 coding DNA: TGTGCCAGCAGCCCTGGACAGGAAGAGACCCAGTACTTC.

The J gene is TRBJ1-6, the V gene TRBV9; weak D call: TRBD1 (5 bases). The CDR3 runs to 13 residues. CDR1 and CDR2 from the germline V gene are SGDLS and YYNGEE. V lost 0 bases, J lost 10 bases, and 8 bases lay in between. The CDR3 bases are TGTGCCAGCAGCGTAGGGAGGGACTCACCCCTCCACTTT. Its translation: CASSVGRDSPLHF.

This clone has just a few counts. This chain joins TRBV7-3 and TRBJ2-3, with D possibly TRBD2 on 5 matching bases. This CDR3 has 15 residues. Germline V gene data show CDR1 as SGHTA and CDR2 as FQGTGA. The V end lost 2 bases, the J end lost 2 bases, and 11 bases lay between the germline ends. CDR3 sequence (DNA): TGTGCCAGCAGCTTAGGCGGGCAGAACACAGATACGCAGTATTTT. Translation gives CASSLGGQNTDTQYF. Variable domain in full (rest from reference TRBV7-3 and TRBJ2-3): GAGVSQTPSNKVTEKGKYVELRCDPISGHTALYWYRQSLGQGPEFLIYFQGTGAADDSGLPNDRFFAVRPEGSVSTLKIQRTERGDSAVYLCASSLGGQNTDTQYFGPGTRLTVL.

This clone occurred a few times. J is TRBJ2-5 and V is TRBV29-1, with TRBD2 matching 11 bases. Germline CDR1 SQVTM, CDR2 ANQGSEA. V lost 3 bases, J lost 5 bases, and 5 bases stayed unmatched. This CDR3 spans 14 amino acids. The CDR3 coding sequence is TGCAGCGTTGACCGGGGGACTAGCGGCGAGACCCAGTACTTC. It codes for CSVDRGTSGETQYF.

This clone came up once. CDR3 protein: CASSLLGAGYTF. CDR3 in DNA: TGTGCCAGCAGTCTGTTAGGGGCTGGCTACACCTTC. The chain employs TRBV5-8 and TRBJ1-2, with a possible D match to TRBD1 (5 bases). The CDR3 extends over 12 amino acids. Germline V lookup: CDR1 SGHTS, CDR2 YDEGEE. V lost 5 bases to trimming and J lost 7 bases, with 12 bases between them.

This clone was seen only a few times. This rearrangement joins TRBV4-3 to TRBJ1-4; D might be TRBD1 (6 bases). With 0 bases removed from V and 4 bases from J, the gap between germline ends came to 9 bases. Germline loops: CDR1 LGHNA, CDR2 YSLEER. The CDR3 extends over 15 amino acids. The CDR3 DNA sequence: TGCGCCAGCAGCCAAGATACACAGGGTAATGAAAAACTGTTTTTT. Protein: CASSQDTQGNEKLFF.

This clone came up once. The CDR3 protein is CASSFGLAGNEQYF. CDR3 sequence (DNA): TGTGCCAGCAGCTTTGGGCTAGCGGGTAACGAGCAGTACTTC. V is TRBV7-9 and J is TRBJ2-7; 8 nucleotides line up with TRBD2. V shed 3 bases and J 5 bases; nucleotides not matched to a gene: 6. The CDR3 is 14 residues long. Germline CDR1 and CDR2: SEHNR and FQNEAQ (reference sequence).

This clone was counted only a few times. V usage is TRBV2 and J usage is TRBJ2-5; 8 bases fit TRBD1. Germline V gives CDR1 SNHLY, CDR2 FYNNEI. The J segment lost 1 base and the V segment lost 6 bases, leaving 4 bases of the junction unmatched. The CDR3 consists of 14 residues. In DNA, the CDR3 is TGTGCCAGCAGATTAGGGACAGGCCAAGAGACCCAGTACTTC. Its protein product is CASRLGTGQETQYF.

The chain combines TRBV2 with TRBJ1-5, with 8 bases matching TRBD1. V trimming: 4 bases; J trimming: 5 bases; junction bases outside the gene matches: 4. Germline V gene sequence: CDR1 SNHLY, CDR2 FYNNEI. This CDR3 is built from 14 residues. The CDR3 sequence is CASSGDRGDQPQHF. The DNA of the CDR3 is TGTGCCAGCAGTGGCGACAGGGGCGATCAGCCCCAGCATTTT.

This chain joins TRBV27 and TRBJ2-5; 10 bases map to TRBD2. Germline assignment: CDR1 MNHEY and CDR2 SMNVEV (reference sequence). The CDR3 is 15 amino acids. V was pared by 5 bases and J by 1 base, with 4 bases of the junction left unmatched. CDR3 sequence (DNA): TGTGCCAGCAGTCCCTGGACTAGCGGCCAAGAGACCCAGTACTTC. It codes for CASSPWTSGQETQYF.

The rearrangement uses TRBV7-3 and TRBJ2-5; 8 bases map to TRBD1. The CDR3 is 15 residues long. After removal of 1 base from V and 5 bases from J, the junction contained 6 bases not matched to a gene. Germline-derived CDR1 and CDR2 are SGHTA and FQGTGA. The CDR3 DNA reads as TGTGCCAGCAGCTTAAAGGCAGGGGGCGGTGAGACCCAGTACTTC. Translated: CASSLKAGGGETQYF.

The chain links TRBV2 to TRBJ1-4; D remains unclear. Per the germline V gene, CDR1 is SNHLY and CDR2 is FYNNEI. V lost 5 bases and J lost 2, with 9 bases in between. This CDR3 has 14 amino acids. CDR3 coding DNA: TGTGCCAGCAGTCCCGGGAGGACTAATGAAAAACTGTTTTTT. Translated, it gives CASSPGRTNEKLFF.

This chain uses TRBV9 with TRBJ2-1, with 9 bases lining up with TRBD2. CDR3 length equals 15 residues. Germline V CDR1 and CDR2: SGDLS, YYNGEE. V shed 4 bases and J 7 bases; nucleotides not matched to a gene: 9. In nucleotides, the CDR3 is TGTGCCAGCAGCCCCCGGGATAGCGGGAGAAATGAGCAGTTCTTC. Protein sequence: CASSPRDSGRNEQFF.

This chain links TRBV5-1 with TRBJ1-2; a possible D gene is TRBD1 (6 bases). CDR3 length: 15 residues. Trimming shortened V by 0 bases and J by 7 bases, and 16 bases separated the two germline ends. Germline values: CDR1 SGHRS, CDR2 YFSETQ. CDR3 amino acids: CASSLGGTPEGGYTF. For the CDR3, the DNA is TGCGCCAGCAGCTTGGGTGGGACACCCGAGGGTGGCTACACCTTC.

The chain joins TRBV2 to TRBJ2-2; the match to TRBD1 covers 9 bases. CDR1 is SNHLY, CDR2 FYNNEI, per germline. This CDR3 spans 17 amino acids. J lost 5 bases, V lost 7 bases, and 14 bases had no gene match. CDR3 residues: CASILPLRTGVTGELFF. For the CDR3, the DNA is TGTGCCAGCATCCTCCCCTTGCGGACAGGGGTAACCGGGGAGCTGTTTTTT.

This clone was detected a few times. V gene TRBV7-7 combines with J gene TRBJ2-3; 8 bases line up with TRBD2. The V gene's germline CDR1 is SSHAT and CDR2 FNYEAQ (reference sequence). This CDR3 comprises 16 residues. Losses at the gene ends were 2 bases for V and 2 bases for J; bases not matched to a gene: 6. The CDR3 bases are TGTGCCAGCAGCTTATTAGCGGGATCTAACACAGATACGCAGTATTTT. Its translation: CASSLLAGSNTDTQYF. Looking up the rest from reference TRBV7-7 and TRBJ2-3 gives the full variable domain: GAGVSQSPRYKVTKRGQDVTLRCDPISSHATLYWYQQALGQGPEFLTYFNYEAQPDKSGLPSDRFSAERPEGSISTLTIQRTEQRDSAMYRCASSLLAGSNTDTQYFGPGTRLTVL.

This clone appeared once. The rearrangement joins TRBV27 to TRBJ1-3; D ambiguous. Trimming removed 5 bases at V and 1 base at J, with 9 bases between. The germline gives CDR1 MNHEY, CDR2 SMNVEV (reference sequence). The CDR3 has 14 residues. Written as DNA, the CDR3 is TGTGCCAGCAGTCCCGACTATTCTGGAAACACCATATATTTT. Protein product: CASSPDYSGNTIYF.